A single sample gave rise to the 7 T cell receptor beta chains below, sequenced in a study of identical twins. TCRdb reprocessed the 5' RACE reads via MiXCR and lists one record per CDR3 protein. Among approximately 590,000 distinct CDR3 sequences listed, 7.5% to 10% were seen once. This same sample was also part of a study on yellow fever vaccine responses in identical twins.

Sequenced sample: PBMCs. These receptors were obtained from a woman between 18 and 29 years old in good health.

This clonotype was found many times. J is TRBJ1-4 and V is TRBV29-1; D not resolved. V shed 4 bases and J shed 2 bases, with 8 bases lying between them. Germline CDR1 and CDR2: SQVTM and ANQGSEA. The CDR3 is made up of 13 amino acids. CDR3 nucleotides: TGCAGCGTTGGTAGAGGGACTAATGAAAAACTGTTTTTT. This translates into CSVGRGTNEKLFF. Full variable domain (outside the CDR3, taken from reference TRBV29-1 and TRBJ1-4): SAVISQKPSRDICQRGTSLTIQCQVDSQVTMMFWYRQQPGQSLTLIATANQGSEATYESGFVIDKFPISRPNLTFSTLTVSNMSPEDSSIYLCSVGRGTNEKLFFGSGTQLSVL.

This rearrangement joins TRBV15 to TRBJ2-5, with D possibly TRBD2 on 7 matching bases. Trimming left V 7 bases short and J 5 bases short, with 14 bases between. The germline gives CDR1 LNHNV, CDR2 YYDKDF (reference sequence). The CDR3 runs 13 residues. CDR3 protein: CATKWGGGETQYF. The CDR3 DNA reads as TGTGCCACCAAGTGGGGGGGCGGCGAGACCCAGTACTTC.

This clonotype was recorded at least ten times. The CDR3 here is CASSTSSGRAIAIQYF. The CDR3 DNA follows: TGTGCCAGCAGCACGAGTAGCGGGAGGGCCATCGCCATTCAGTACTTC. The V call is TRBV6-1, the J call TRBJ2-4; 11 positions match TRBD2. CDR3 length equals 16 residues. CDR1 MNHNS and CDR2 SASEGT come from the germline V gene. Unmatched junction bases numbered 13, after V lost 6 bases and J lost 9 bases.

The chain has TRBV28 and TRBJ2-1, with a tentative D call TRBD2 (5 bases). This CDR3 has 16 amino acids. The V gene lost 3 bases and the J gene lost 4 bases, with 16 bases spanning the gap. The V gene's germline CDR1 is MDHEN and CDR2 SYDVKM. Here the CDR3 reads CASSFKGLAIYNEQFF. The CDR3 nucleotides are TGTGCCAGCAGTTTTAAAGGTCTAGCCATATACAATGAGCAGTTCTTC.

The CDR3 DNA follows: TGTGCCAGCTCACCTATACAGCCAACGGGGGGGGCCTCAGAGACCCAGTACTTC. It encodes CASSPIQPTGGASETQYF. The chain uses TRBV18 and TRBJ2-5; TRBD2 aligns across 8 bases. Per germline, CDR1 KGHSH and CDR2 LQKENI. The CDR3 spans 18 residues. V dropped 3 bases and J dropped 4; count of bases not matched to a gene: 16.

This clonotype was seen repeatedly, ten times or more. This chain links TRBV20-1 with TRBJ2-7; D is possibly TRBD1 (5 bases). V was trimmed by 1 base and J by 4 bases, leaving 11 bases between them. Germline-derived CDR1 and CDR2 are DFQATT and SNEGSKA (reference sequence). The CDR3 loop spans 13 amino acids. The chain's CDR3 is CSARARVGYEQYF. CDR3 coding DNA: TGCAGTGCTAGAGCCAGGGTCGGGTACGAGCAGTACTTC.

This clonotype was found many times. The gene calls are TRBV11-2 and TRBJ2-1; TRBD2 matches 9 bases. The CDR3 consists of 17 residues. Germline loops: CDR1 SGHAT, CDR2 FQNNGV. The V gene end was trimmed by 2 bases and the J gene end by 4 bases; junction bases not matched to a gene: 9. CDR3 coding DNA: TGTGCCAGCAGCTTATCCCTTAGCGGGAGAAGTTACAATGAGCAGTTCTTC. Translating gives CASSLSLSGRSYNEQFF. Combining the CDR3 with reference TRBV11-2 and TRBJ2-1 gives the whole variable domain EAGVAQSPRYKIIEKRQSVAFWCNPISGHATLYWYQQILGQGPKLLIQFQNNGVVDDSQLPKDRFSAERLKGVDSTLKIQPAKLEDSAVYLCASSLSLSGRSYNEQFFGPGTRLTVL.